Listed below are T cell receptor beta chains from one sample, sequenced in a study of tumor-infiltrating lymphocytes in primary liver carcinoma. TCRdb itself ran the multiplex PCR reads through MiXCR, one entry per CDR3 protein. Seen here are some 22,000 distinct CDR3 sequences, about 74% observed once, and the top ten hold less than 35%. The sample taken for sequencing was liver tumor tissue from sampling region 5. These receptors all stem from a woman under 40 with primary liver carcinoma and hepatitis B virus infection. CDR3s include the opening cysteine and the closing phenylalanine or tryptophan. D genes are given only for firm matches. A clone size is listed for some rows: how often the clone was seen (once, few, many), or a class if it is expanded.

size: NA; J: TRBJ2-7; V: TRBV4-3; D: TRBD2; CDR3: CASSQAMTGGHISCEQYF; DNA: TGCGCCAGCAGTCAAGCTATGACGGGGGGTCACATTAGCTGCGAGCAGTACTTC
size: NA; J: TRBJ2-1; V: TRBV11-2; D: NA; CDR3: CASSCYSDNEHFF; DNA: TGTGCCAGCAGCTGTTACAGCGATAATGAGCACTTCTTC
size: NA; J: TRBJ1-4; V: TRBV14; D: NA; CDR3: CASSQSRTLPWNEQLFF; DNA: TGTGCCAGCAGCCAATCGCGTACCCTTCCATGGAATGAACAACTGTTTTTT
size: NA; J: TRBJ2-3; V: TRBV6-1; D: NA; CDR3: CASIERHTQYF; DNA: TGTGCCAGCATTGAACGGCATACGCAGTATTTT
size: once; J: TRBJ2-3; V: TRBV28; D: NA; CDR3: CNSSPGRGRVNENTQYF; DNA: TGTAACAGCAGCCCAGGGAGGGGGAGGGTTAACGAAAATACGCAGTATTTT
size: NA; J: TRBJ2-3; V: TRBV12-3/TRBV12-4; D: TRBD2; CDR3: CAISLWTWTSPGVVMNTQYF; DNA: TGTGCCATCAGTTTATGGACCTGGACTAGCCCGGGAGTTGTCATGAATACGCAGTATTTT
size: many; J: TRBJ2-7; V: TRBV28; D: NA; CDR3: CASNLGPGQSSSYEQYF; DNA: TGTGCCAGCAATCTTGGCCCGGGGCAGTCGAGCTCCTACGAGCAGTACTTC
size: NA; J: TRBJ2-5; V: TRBV11-2; D: NA; CDR3: CASSSERGAWGATTQYF; DNA: TGTGCCAGCAGCTCTGAAAGGGGTGCCTGGGGGGCAACGACCCAGTACTTC
size: many; J: TRBJ1-1; V: TRBV5-1; D: NA; CDR3: CASSLDLRGEAFF; DNA: TGCGCCAGCAGCTTGGACCTCCGAGGAGAAGCTTTCTTT
size: NA; J: TRBJ1-2; V: TRBV29-1; D: NA; CDR3: CSVVLWGGSYTF; DNA: TGCAGCGTTGTCCTTTGGGGTGGCAGCTATACCTTC
size: once; J: TRBJ2-5; V: TRBV28; D: NA; CDR3: CAGSLSGGGGETQYF; DNA: TGTGCCGGCAGTTTATCGGGAGGAGGGGGGGAGACACAGTACTTC
size: NA; J: TRBJ2-2; V: TRBV11-2; D: NA; CDR3: CTSNPGPQLNTGELFF; DNA: TGTACCAGCAACCCCGGTCCCCAATTGAACACCGGGGAGCTGTTTTTT
size: NA; J: TRBJ2-2; V: TRBV6-5; D: TRBD1; CDR3: CASIPRTGFSGELFF; DNA: TGTGCCAGCATTCCGCGGACAGGGTTCAGCGGAGAGCTGTTTTTT
size: few; J: TRBJ1-5; V: TRBV28; D: NA; CDR3: CTSSLLLESQHF; DNA: TGTACCAGCAGTCTTCTCTTGGAGTCCCAGCATTTT
size: NA; J: TRBJ2-4; V: TRBV6-6; D: NA; CDR3: CASSPFNNAQYF; DNA: TGTGCCAGCAGCCCCTTCAATAACGCTCAGTACTTC
size: NA; J: TRBJ2-2; V: TRBV11-3; D: TRBD2; CDR3: CASNPNPILAGVGELFF; DNA: TGTGCCAGCAACCCGAACCCGATTCTAGCGGGAGTTGGGGAGCTGTTTTTT
size: NA; J: TRBJ1-1; V: TRBV29-1; D: NA; CDR3: CIVDTGSTEVFF; DNA: TGCATCGTCGATACAGGGAGCACTGAAGTTTTCTTT
size: once; J: TRBJ2-2; V: TRBV11-1; D: TRBD2; CDR3: CASSMVMAGVYGELFF; DNA: TGCGCCAGCAGCATGGTTATGGCGGGAGTGTACGGGGAGCTGTTTTTT
size: NA; J: TRBJ1-1; V: TRBV7-9; D: NA; CDR3: CAGGTSNTEVFF; DNA: TGTGCCGGTGGTACTTCAAACACTGAAGTTTTCTTT
size: NA; J: TRBJ2-2; V: TRBV12-3/TRBV12-4; D: NA; CDR3: CASSPPVTVTGELFF; DNA: TGTGCCAGCAGTCCCCCTGTAACGGTCACCGGGGAGCTGTTTTTT
size: once; J: TRBJ2-2; V: TRBV4-3; D: TRBD2; CDR3: CASSVLAGGPSSNTGEPFF; DNA: TGCGCCAGTAGCGTACTAGCGGGAGGGCCCAGTTCGAACACCGGGGAGCCGTTTTTT
size: NA; J: TRBJ2-1; V: TRBV11-2; D: TRBD2; CDR3: CASSTSLAGGYNGHFF; DNA: TGTGCTAGCAGCACCTCTCTAGCGGGAGGATACAATGGGCATTTCTTC
size: NA; J: TRBJ2-7; V: TRBV6-5; D: NA; CDR3: CASNYKDSSSYEKYF; DNA: TGTGCCAGCAATTACAAGGACAGCAGCTCCTATGAGAAGTACTTC
size: few; J: TRBJ2-1; V: TRBV10-3; D: NA; CDR3: CVINPTATRDEQFF; DNA: TGTGTCATCAACCCCACGGCGACCCGGGATGAGCAGTTCTTC
size: NA; J: TRBJ2-6; V: TRBV29-1; D: NA; CDR3: CIVEDQCHGAGGANVLTF; DNA: TGCATCGTTGAAGATCAATGTCATGGGGCAGGTGGGGCCAACGTCCTGACTTTC
size: many; J: TRBJ1-4; V: TRBV7-3; D: NA; CDR3: CASSPTGRPNEKLFF; DNA: TGTGCCAGCAGCCCCACGGGACGGCCTAATGAAAAACTGTTTTTT
size: few; J: TRBJ2-7; V: TRBV5-6; D: NA; CDR3: CASSFSSYEQYF; DNA: TGTGCCAGCAGCTTCTCCTCCTACGAGCAGTACTTC
size: NA; J: TRBJ2-1; V: TRBV4-3; D: NA; CDR3: CASSHDAGSSHNEQIF; DNA: TGCGCCAGCAGCCATGATGCGGGAAGCTCCCACAATGAGCAGATCTTC
size: NA; J: TRBJ1-5; V: TRBV6-2/TRBV6-3; D: NA; CDR3: CASSYLDDYQPQHF; DNA: TGTGCCAGCAGTTACCTGGATGACTATCAGCCCCAGCATTTT
size: NA; J: TRBJ1-1; V: TRBV4-2; D: TRBD1; CDR3: CASSQEGGWDEAFF; DNA: TGTGCCAGCAGCCAAGAAGGGGGCTGGGATGAAGCTTTCTTT
size: NA; J: TRBJ1-3; V: TRBV10-3; D: NA; CDR3: CTISESISGSTIYF; DNA: TGTACCATCAGTGAGTCAATTTCTGGAAGCACCATATATTTT
size: once; J: TRBJ2-3; V: TRBV11-2; D: NA; CDR3: CASSLVSSDTQYF; DNA: TGTGCCAGTAGCCTAGTGAGCTCCGATACGCAGTATTTT
size: many; J: TRBJ2-3; V: TRBV12-3/TRBV12-4; D: NA; CDR3: CASSFRIRTDTQYF; DNA: TGTGCCAGCAGTTTCCGGATTAGAACAGATACGCAGTATTTT
size: NA; J: TRBJ1-2; V: TRBV28; D: TRBD1; CDR3: CASVRVQGANYGYTF; DNA: TGTGCCAGCGTCCGAGTACAGGGGGCTAACTATGGCTACACCTTC
size: NA; J: TRBJ2-1; V: TRBV11-2; D: TRBD2; CDR3: CTSRATGGRAGNEQFF; DNA: TGTACCAGCAGGGCTACTGGCGGGAGGGCCGGCAATGAGCAGTTCTTC
size: NA; J: TRBJ2-1; V: TRBV28; D: NA; CDR3: CASSLSLAGNKQFF; DNA: TGTGCCAGCAGTTTATCCCTAGCTGGCAATAAGCAGTTCTTC
size: NA; J: TRBJ1-3; V: TRBV5-1; D: TRBD1; CDR3: CASSQRRQGNAGNTIYF; DNA: TGCGCCAGTAGCCAACGGAGACAGGGGAATGCTGGAAACACCATATATTTT
size: NA; J: TRBJ2-2; V: TRBV5-1; D: NA; CDR3: CTSSLTGRPNTGELFF; DNA: TGCACCAGCAGCTTGACGGGCCGACCGAACACCGGGGAGTTGTTTTTT
size: once; J: TRBJ2-1; V: TRBV29-1; D: TRBD2; CDR3: CSAAWLAGYDEQSF; DNA: TGCAGCGCCGCCTGGCTAGCGGGCTACGATGAGCAGTCCTTC
size: NA; J: TRBJ1-2; V: TRBV11-2; D: NA; CDR3: CTSSRWGHGDYGYTF; DNA: TGTACCAGCAGCCGCTGGGGGCACGGGGACTATGGCTACACCTTC
size: few; J: TRBJ2-3; V: TRBV6-1; D: TRBD2; CDR3: CASSQLAGLTTDTQYF; DNA: TGTGCCAGCAGTCAATTAGCGGGTTTAACCACAGATACGCAGTATTTT
size: NA; J: TRBJ1-2; V: TRBV12-3/TRBV12-4; D: TRBD1; CDR3: CDSSFFQFRGQSPGDVYTF; DNA: TGTGACAGCAGTTTCTTCCAGTTCAGGGGACAGTCCCCTGGGGATGTCTACACCTTC
size: once; J: TRBJ2-4; V: TRBV5-5; D: TRBD2; CDR3: CVSSLLGMREGSDVQYF; DNA: TGTGTCAGCAGCTTACTAGGAATGAGGGAGGGGTCGGACGTTCAGTACTTC
size: many; J: TRBJ2-3; V: TRBV7-2; D: TRBD2; CDR3: CASSIRLAGARTDTQYF; DNA: TGTGCCAGCAGCATACGACTAGCGGGAGCCCGCACAGATACGCAGTATTTT
size: once; J: TRBJ2-4; V: TRBV12-3/TRBV12-4; D: NA; CDR3: CASSFARGVMENIQYF; DNA: TGTGCCAGCAGTTTCGCCAGGGGGGTTATGGAGAACATTCAGTACTTC
size: large; J: TRBJ2-3; V: TRBV28; D: NA; CDR3: CASSFDSMRWGTDTQYF; DNA: TGTGCCAGCAGTTTTGACAGTATGAGGTGGGGCACAGATACGCAGTATTTT
size: NA; J: TRBJ1-4; V: TRBV11-2; D: NA; CDR3: CASSSWGEKLFF; DNA: TGTGCCAGCAGCTCATGGGGGGAAAAACTGTTTTTT
size: NA; J: TRBJ1-1; V: TRBV6-1; D: TRBD1; CDR3: CASGVDRVYTEASF; DNA: TGTGCCAGCGGTGTTGACAGGGTGTACACTGAAGCTTCCTTT
size: NA; J: TRBJ2-7; V: TRBV5-1; D: NA; CDR3: CASSLEGRGYGKQYF; DNA: TGCGCCAGCAGCCTGGAGGGTAGGGGGTACGGCAAGCAGTACTTC
size: NA; J: TRBJ2-5; V: TRBV10-3; D: NA; CDR3: CATSESATRRETQYF; DNA: TGTGCCACCAGTGAGTCGGCTACCAGACGTGAGACCCAGTACTTC
size: NA; J: TRBJ1-5; V: TRBV6-5; D: NA; CDR3: CGSSYSWNEPQHF; DNA: TGTGGCAGCAGCTACTCATGGAATGAGCCCCAGCATTTT
size: NA; J: TRBJ1-3; V: TRBV18; D: NA; CDR3: CASSPDVRFSGNTIYF; DNA: TGTGCCAGCTCACCGGACGTCCGCTTCTCTGGAAACACCATATATTTT
size: NA; J: TRBJ1-2; V: TRBV4-2; D: NA; CDR3: CASSQDGGRWRGYTF; DNA: TGTGCCAGCAGCCAAGATGGGGGGCGCTGGCGTGGCTACACCTTC
size: once; J: TRBJ2-3; V: TRBV5-4; D: NA; CDR3: CASSVDGHPQPTDTKYF; DNA: TGTGCCAGCAGCGTGGACGGACACCCTCAACCCACAGATACGAAGTATTTT
size: few; J: TRBJ2-2; V: TRBV30; D: NA; CDR3: CAWSMGGSGELFF; DNA: TGTGCCTGGAGTATGGGGGGCAGCGGGGAGCTGTTTTTC
size: NA; J: TRBJ1-1; V: TRBV30; D: NA; CDR3: CAWRPSVTANYEAIF; DNA: TGTGCCTGGAGACCAAGCGTGACAGCTAATTACGAAGCTATCTTT
size: NA; J: TRBJ2-6; V: TRBV29-1; D: NA; CDR3: CSVQGAGANVLTF; DNA: TGTAGCGTTCAAGGAGCTGGGGCCAACGTCCTAACTTTC
size: NA; J: TRBJ1-5; V: TRBV4-1; D: NA; CDR3: CASSQLGMVAEDSDTQHF; DNA: TGCGCCAGCAGTCAACTAGGCATGGTAGCTGAAGACTCGGACACGCAGCATTTT
size: NA; J: TRBJ1-5; V: TRBV11-3; D: NA; CDR3: CAPSEGNQSQHF; DNA: TGTGCCCCCTCGGAGGGCAATCAGAGCCAGCATTTT
size: NA; J: TRBJ2-7; V: TRBV4-3; D: TRBD2; CDR3: CSSSQAATGGHISYEQYF; DNA: TGCTCCAGCAGCCAAGCTGCGACGGGGGGTCACATTAGCTACGAGCAGTATTTC